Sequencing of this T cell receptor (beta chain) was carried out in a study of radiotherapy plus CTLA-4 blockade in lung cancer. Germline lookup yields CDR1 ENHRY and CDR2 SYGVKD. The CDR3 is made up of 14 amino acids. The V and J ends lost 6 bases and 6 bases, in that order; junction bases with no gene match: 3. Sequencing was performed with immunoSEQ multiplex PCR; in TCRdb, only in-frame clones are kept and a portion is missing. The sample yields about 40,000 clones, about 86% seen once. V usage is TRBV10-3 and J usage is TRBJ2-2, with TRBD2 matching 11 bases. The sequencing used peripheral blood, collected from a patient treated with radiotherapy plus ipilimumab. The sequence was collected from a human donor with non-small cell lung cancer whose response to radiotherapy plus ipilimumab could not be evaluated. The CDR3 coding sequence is TGTGCCATCAGCTTAGCGGGAGGGTCCGGGGAGCTGTTTTTT. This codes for CAISLAGGSGELFF.